Included here is one T cell receptor (beta chain) sequence, with context. The target antigen is unknown. Other DNA sequences of this sample code for an identical CDR3. These data come from a study of cytomegalovirus exposure and HLA in healthy donors. Whole-study results and caveats: Later analysis revealed greater clonal expansion in HLA-associated TCR beta chains than in equally common others.

CDR3 size: 15 residues. Germline values: CDR1 SGHRS, CDR2 YFSETQ. V lost 4 bases, J lost 2 bases, and 13 bases lay in between. Use of 60 Vbeta and 13 Jbeta primers characterized the PCR. Assay used: immunoSEQ multiplex PCR; TCRdb lists only in-frame clones, some missing. In the table there are approximately 290,000 clones, 75% to 90% of which are singletons. This chain links TRBV5-1 with TRBJ2-1, with D tentatively TRBD1 (5 bases). Sequenced: PBMCs. This receptor was taken from a girl under 10 years old in good health and CMV-seronegative. The CDR3 is CASSPARTTYNEQFF. CDR3 DNA sequence: TGCGCCAGCAGCCCCGCGCGGACAACCTACAATGAGCAGTTCTTC. The entire variable domain, with the rest obtained from reference TRBV5-1 and TRBJ2-1, is as follows: KAGVTQTPRYLIKTRGQQVTLSCSPISGHRSVSWYQQTPGQGLQFLFEYFSETQRNKGNFPGRFSGRQFSNSRSEMNVSTLELGDSALYLCASSPARTTYNEQFFGPGTRLTVL.